This TCR beta chain was sequenced in a study of vaccination effects on CD4 cells after COVID-19. This CDR3 is 16 amino acids long. Trimming pared 1 base from V and 0 bases from J, leaving 12 bases between. Germline CDR1 is MGHRA and CDR2 is YSYEKL. Sequenced by immunoSEQ multiplex PCR; TCRdb stores in-frame clones only, minus some. The sample records under 75,000 clones, 75% to 85% being singletons. Ahead of sequencing, the ViraFEST assay grew antigen-specific CD4+ T cells using viral peptide pools. Subsequent to a culture period of around eleven days, CD4+ T cells were isolated. Vaccinated recipients, who were negative for nucleocapsid antibodies, had no history of SARS-CoV-2 infection. On day 3 and again on day 7, half the medium was replaced with IL-2 medium. This clone appeared a single time. The antigen remains unidentified. Study-wide findings and caveats: Late post-vaccination samples showed marked contraction of infection- and vaccine-induced clones.

Sequencing used CD4+ T cells from PBMCs cultured with SARS-CoV-2 spike peptides, obtained before COVID-19 vaccination. The sequence was collected from a human donor who received a COVID-19 vaccine. The chain combines TRBV4-1 with TRBJ1-2, with TRBD1 as a possible D gene (6 bases). The CDR3 protein is CASSQGADSSNYGYTF. The CDR3, as DNA: TGCGCCAGCAGCCAAGGCGCGGACAGTTCTAACTATGGCTACACCTTC.